The 30 T cell receptor beta chains below all came from one sample that was sequenced in a study of blood T cell repertoires in COVID-19. The assay was immunoSEQ multiplex PCR, and TCRdb's table has in-frame clones only and misses some. The table records about 110,000 clones, 70% to 85% of them present only once. The sample was peripheral blood. The origin of the receptors is a woman in her sixties or seventies with acute or convalescent COVID-19.

The sample holds one count of this clone. The chain has TRBV29-1 and TRBJ2-3, with TRBD1 as a possible D gene (5 bases). The CDR3 is made up of 14 amino acids. From germline, CDR1 is SQVTM and CDR2 ANQGSEA. Between the trimmed V and J ends, which lost 7 bases and 11 bases, there was a span of 25 bases. Written as DNA, the CDR3 is TGCAGCGCCAATCCGACCGGACACCGAGGTGGGCAGTATTTT. It is translated as CSANPTGHRGGQYF.

This sequence joins TRBV3-1 (or the pseudogene TRBV3-2) and TRBJ1-2, with D unclear. Germline V gene sequence: CDR1 LGHDT, CDR2 YNNKEL (reference sequence). V was pared by 3 bases and J by 3 bases, with 14 bases between. The CDR3 is made up of 15 amino acids. The CDR3 DNA reads TGTGCCAGCAGCCATGCTATCATGGTAGACTATGGCTACACCTTC. Translation gives CASSHAIMVDYGYTF.

The chain combines TRBV7-9 with TRBJ2-1; 8 bases align to TRBD1. This CDR3 has 16 residues. Germline assignment: CDR1 SEHNR and CDR2 FQNEAQ (reference sequence). J was trimmed by 8 bases and V by 6 bases; bases with no gene match: 15. The CDR3 spells CASSRPTTGGRDEQFF. In DNA, the CDR3 is TGTGCCAGCAGTCGTCCAACAACAGGGGGTAGGGATGAGCAGTTCTTC.

J is TRBJ2-7 and V is TRBV19; D ambiguous. The germline V gene encodes CDR1 LNHDA and CDR2 SQIVND (reference sequence). V was shortened by 3 bases and J by 0 bases, with 15 bases between the two germline ends. The CDR3 runs 16 residues. The CDR3 nucleotides are TGTGCCAGTAGTATTTCGGCAGGCCTTTCCTCCTACGAGCAGTACTTC. As protein: CASSISAGLSSYEQYF.

The chain carries TRBV6-5 and TRBJ2-2; D might be TRBD2 (5 bases). With 0 bases removed from V and 5 bases from J, the gap between germline ends came to 7 bases. The CDR3 is 14 residues long. CDR1 is MNHEY, CDR2 SVGAGI, per germline. This CDR3 reads CASSYSEGTGELFF. CDR3 sequence (DNA): TGTGCCAGCAGTTACTCCGAGGGAACCGGGGAGCTGTTTTTT.

The CDR3 DNA sequence: TGTGCCAGCAGCTTCGGACAGGGACCCATGAACACTGAAGCTTTCTTT. Protein product: CASSFGQGPMNTEAFF. The J gene is TRBJ1-1, the V gene TRBV7-2, with 8 bases aligning to TRBD1. This CDR3 has 16 residues. The V and J ends lost 3 bases and 0 bases, in that order; junction bases with no gene match: 6. CDR1 and CDR2 (germline): SGHTA, FQGNSA. The whole variable domain, remainder taken from reference TRBV7-2 and TRBJ1-1, is GAGVSQSPSNKVTEKGKDVELRCDPISGHTALYWYRQSLGQGLEFLIYFQGNSAPDKSGLPSDRFSAERTGGSVSTLTIQRTQQEDSAVYLCASSFGQGPMNTEAFFGQGTRLTVV.

The chain combines TRBV7-8 with TRBJ2-2; weak D call: TRBD2 (7 bases). Trimming shortened V by 7 bases and J by 5 bases, and 11 bases separated the two germline ends. CDR3 length equals 13 residues. CDR1 is SGHVS, CDR2 FQNEAQ, per germline. CDR3 bases: TGTGCCAGCATTAGGGGGGGGACCGGGGAGCTGTTTTTT. Encoded protein: CASIRGGTGELFF.

The rearrangement links TRBV19 to TRBJ2-1; D unclear. V lost 5 bases, J lost 6 bases, and 20 bases lay in between. The CDR3 is 16 residues long. The V gene's germline CDR1 is LNHDA and CDR2 SQIVND (reference sequence). The CDR3 DNA reads as TGTGCCAGTAGTCCGTACCTCCGATCCCTCGGCAATGAGCAGTTCTTC. Encoded protein: CASSPYLRSLGNEQFF.

This clone was seen only a few times. The rearrangement joins TRBV6-1 to TRBJ2-5, with 8 nucleotides matching TRBD1. V shed 3 bases and J 1 base; nucleotides not matched to a gene: 4. This CDR3 has 15 residues. Germline V gene lookup returns CDR1 MNHNS and CDR2 SASEGT. CDR3 protein: CASSDFTGGQETQYF. The DNA of the CDR3 is TGTGCCAGCAGTGATTTTACAGGGGGCCAAGAGACCCAGTACTTC.

V and J are TRBV6-5 and TRBJ2-7; weak D call: TRBD2 (6 bases). The ends were cut back, 4 bases at V and 1 base at J, with 11 bases in the middle. Germline-derived CDR1 and CDR2 are MNHEY and SVGAGI. The CDR3 runs 14 residues. For the CDR3, the DNA is TGTGCCAGCAGTTGGACGGGGGAGTCCTACGAGCAGTACTTC. Amino acids: CASSWTGESYEQYF.

V is TRBV6-5 and J is TRBJ2-1; 7 nucleotides match TRBD1. Germline values: CDR1 MNHEY, CDR2 SVGAGI. The junction had 2 bases not matched to a gene; V was cut back by 6 bases and J by 3 bases. The CDR3 runs to 13 residues. CDR3 loop: CASRGQSYNEQFF. CDR3 DNA: TGTGCCAGCAGGGGACAGAGCTACAATGAGCAGTTCTTC.

J is TRBJ1-2 and V is TRBV3-1 (or the pseudogene TRBV3-2); TRBD1 agrees at 8 bases. J was trimmed by 8 bases and V by 4 bases; bases with no gene match: 9. CDR3 length: 14 amino acids. Germline CDR1 LGHDT, CDR2 YNNKEL (reference sequence). The CDR3 DNA reads TGTGCCAGCAGCCCCGACAGGGGAGCGAGGGGCTACACCTTC. This translates into CASSPDRGARGYTF.

This clone was seen a single time. The genes are TRBV18 and TRBJ1-2; the D is unclear. Germline V gene lookup returns CDR1 KGHSH and CDR2 LQKENI. This CDR3 has 14 residues. V was pared by 3 bases and J by 8 bases, with 16 bases between. In DNA, the CDR3 is TGTGCCAGCTCACCGGTCCGGGATTCGAGGGGCTACACCTTC. This gives the protein CASSPVRDSRGYTF.

This chain joins TRBV29-1 and TRBJ2-1; the D gene is possibly TRBD2 (6 bases). V was shortened by 2 bases and J by 2 bases, with 13 bases between the two germline ends. CDR1 and CDR2 (germline): SQVTM, ANQGSEA. The CDR3 runs 15 residues. CDR3 amino acids: CSVELRERPYNEQFF. The CDR3 DNA reads TGCAGCGTTGAACTCCGGGAGAGGCCCTACAATGAGCAGTTCTTC.

The chain recombines TRBV7-6 with TRBJ1-3; 7 bases agree with TRBD1. The CDR3 is made up of 18 amino acids. CDR1 SGHVS and CDR2 FNYEAQ come from the germline V gene. V dropped 0 bases and J dropped 0; count of bases not matched to a gene: 8. The CDR3 here is CASSLAPQGQGSGNTIYF. Written as DNA, the CDR3 is TGTGCCAGCAGCTTAGCTCCACAGGGGCAGGGCTCTGGAAACACCATATATTTT.

The chain couples TRBV5-1 to TRBJ2-1, with 12 bases matching TRBD2. From germline, CDR1 is SGHRS and CDR2 YFSETQ. V was pared by 0 bases and J by 6 bases, with 1 base of the junction left unmatched. The length of the CDR3 is 15 residues. CDR3 bases: TGCGCCAGCAGCTTGGTGACTAGCGGGAGCAATGAGCAGTTCTTC. This codes for CASSLVTSGSNEQFF.

This clone has just a few counts. The rearrangement links TRBV3-1 (or the pseudogene TRBV3-2) to TRBJ1-1; 7 bases line up with TRBD1. Germline assignment: CDR1 LGHDT and CDR2 YNNKEL (reference sequence). Losses at the gene ends were 3 bases for V and 1 base for J; bases not matched to a gene: 2. This CDR3 spans 14 amino acids. The DNA of the CDR3 is TGTGCCAGCAGCCAGCCAGGGGGGAACACTGAAGCTTTCTTT. Translated, it gives CASSQPGGNTEAFF.

The rearrangement links TRBV6-5 to TRBJ1-6; 8 bases agree with TRBD1. V lost 11 bases to trimming and J lost 10 bases; unmatched junction nucleotides: 10. This CDR3 region has 13 residues. Germline loops: CDR1 MNHEY, CDR2 SVGAGI. Here the CDR3 DNA reads TGTGCCGGAAGAACAGGGGGAGGCTCACCCCTCCACTTT. This gives the protein CAGRTGGGSPLHF.

The chain carries TRBV27 and TRBJ2-7, with 7 bases that match TRBD2. This CDR3 contains 17 residues. J lost 4 bases, V lost 3 bases, and 15 bases had no gene match. The V gene's germline CDR1 is MNHEY and CDR2 SMNVEV (reference sequence). The CDR3 reads CASSLRGGFNSGYEQYF. The CDR3 region has the DNA TGTGCCAGCAGTTTGCGGGGAGGGTTTAATAGCGGGTACGAGCAGTACTTC.

The rearrangement uses TRBV3-1 (or the pseudogene TRBV3-2) and TRBJ2-4; TRBD2 agrees at 15 bases. V lost 0 bases and J lost 1; bases outside the gene matches: 1. Germline V CDR1 and CDR2: LGHDT, YNNKEL (reference sequence). The CDR3 is 18 amino acids. DNA for the CDR3: TGTGCCAGCAGCCAAGAGGGGACTAGCGGGAGGGCCAAAAACATTCAGTACTTC. Its translation is CASSQEGTSGRAKNIQYF.

The chain carries TRBV5-1 and TRBJ1-4; D unclear. V dropped 1 base and J dropped 3 bases, with 10 bases sitting between them. The germline CDR1 and CDR2 sequences are SGHRS and YFSETQ. The CDR3 length is 15 residues. The CDR3 coding sequence is TGCGCCAGCAGCTTGATGAGTAGAGCTAATGAAAAACTGTTTTTT. Translating it yields CASSLMSRANEKLFF.

The J gene is TRBJ2-1, the V gene TRBV27; TRBD2 agrees at 8 bases. CDR1 and CDR2 from the germline V gene are MNHEY and SMNVEV (reference sequence). There are 15 residues in the CDR3. V lost 4 bases to trimming and J lost 6 bases; unmatched junction nucleotides: 8. This chain's CDR3 is CASSSQGLGGNEQFF. The DNA for the CDR3 is TGTGCCAGCAGTTCACAGGGACTAGGGGGCAATGAGCAGTTCTTC.

The J gene is TRBJ2-7, the V gene TRBV6-5; possibly TRBD1 for D (6 bases). Per the germline V gene, CDR1 is MNHEY and CDR2 is SVGAGI. Trimming pared 4 bases from V and 4 bases from J, leaving 17 bases between. The CDR3 is 15 amino acids. CDR3 bases: TGTGCCAGCAGTTCACGGGACAAGGGGCGGTACGAGCAGTACTTC. Residues: CASSSRDKGRYEQYF.

This clone occurred a few times. The V and J genes are TRBV30 and TRBJ1-3; D call uncertain. V was trimmed by 3 bases and J by 0 bases, leaving 12 bases between them. The CDR3 sequence is 15 residues long. Germline CDR1 and CDR2: GTSNPN and SVGIG (reference sequence). The CDR3 region has the DNA TGTGCCTGGAGCGCAGCAGCGAGCTCTGGAAACACCATATATTTT. Encoded protein: CAWSAAASSGNTIYF.

This chain joins TRBV7-2 and TRBJ2-5, with D perhaps matching TRBD2 (5 bases). Germline V lookup: CDR1 SGHTA, CDR2 FQGNSA. V was pared by 5 bases and J by 1 base, with 11 bases between. CDR3 length equals 14 residues. The CDR3 reads CASSPVSAQETQYF. CDR3 coding DNA: TGTGCCAGCAGCCCTGTTAGCGCCCAAGAGACCCAGTACTTC.

The chain uses TRBV11-3 and TRBJ2-1, with 9 nucleotides matching TRBD2. The CDR3 length is 16 residues. Looked up from germline, CDR1 is SGHNT and CDR2 is YENEEA. Trimming cost V 1 base and J 4 bases; bases outside gene matches: 5. The CDR3 is CASSLAATSGYNEQFF. Written as DNA, the CDR3 is TGTGCCAGCAGCTTAGCAGCGACTAGCGGTTACAATGAGCAGTTCTTC.

This clone was recorded once. The CDR3 loop is CASSTLTGGTDTQYF. The CDR3 DNA reads TGTGCCAGTAGTACATTAACAGGGGGCACAGATACGCAGTATTTT. The J gene is TRBJ2-3, the V gene TRBV19, with 7 bases matching TRBD1. With 4 bases clipped from V and 1 base from J, the junction kept 5 bases outside the gene matches. This CDR3 spans 15 amino acids. CDR1 and CDR2 (germline): LNHDA, SQIVND (reference sequence).

The rearrangement links TRBV30 to TRBJ2-5; TRBD2 might be the D (5 bases). This CDR3 comprises 13 residues. V lost 5 bases, J lost 5 bases, and 15 bases lay in between. Germline V gene lookup returns CDR1 GTSNPN and CDR2 SVGIG (reference sequence). CDR3 nucleotide sequence: TGTGCCTGGGGTGAGCGGCTAGGGGAGACCCAGTACTTC. It specifies CAWGERLGETQYF.

The chain combines TRBV7-9 with TRBJ1-1; D remains ambiguous. There are 12 residues in the CDR3. From germline, CDR1 is SEHNR and CDR2 FQNEAQ (reference sequence). V lost 5 bases to trimming and J lost 1 base, with 5 bases between them. Here the CDR3 reads CASSRENTEAFF. CDR3 in DNA: TGTGCCAGCAGCCGGGAGAACACTGAAGCTTTCTTT.

The V and J genes are TRBV6-5 and TRBJ2-3; D might be TRBD2 (5 bases). Germline values: CDR1 MNHEY, CDR2 SVGAGI. The CDR3 is made up of 15 amino acids. Trimming cost V 2 bases and J 0 bases, with 9 bases left between them. This CDR3 reads CASSYRRSSTDTQYF. In nucleotides, the CDR3 is TGTGCCAGCAGTTACAGGAGGTCTAGCACAGATACGCAGTATTTT.